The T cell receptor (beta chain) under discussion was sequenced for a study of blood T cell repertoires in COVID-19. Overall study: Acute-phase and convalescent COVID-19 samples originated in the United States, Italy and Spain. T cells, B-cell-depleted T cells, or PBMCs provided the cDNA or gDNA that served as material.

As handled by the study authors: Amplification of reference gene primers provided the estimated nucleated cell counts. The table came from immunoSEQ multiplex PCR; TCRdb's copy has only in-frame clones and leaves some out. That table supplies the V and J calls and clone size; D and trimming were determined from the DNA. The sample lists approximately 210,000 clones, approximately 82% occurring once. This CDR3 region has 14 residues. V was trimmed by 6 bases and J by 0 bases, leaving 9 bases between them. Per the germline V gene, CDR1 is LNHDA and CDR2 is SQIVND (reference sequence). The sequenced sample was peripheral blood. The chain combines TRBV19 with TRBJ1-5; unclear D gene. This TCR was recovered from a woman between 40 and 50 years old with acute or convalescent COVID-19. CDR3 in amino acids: CASRQEYSNQPQHF. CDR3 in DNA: TGTGCCAGTAGGCAGGAATATAGCAATCAGCCCCAGCATTTT.